The clone carrying this T cell receptor beta chain was observed at least ten times. Its antigen is unknown. Molecular barcoded adaptors covering alpha/delta and beta/gamma chains were used on approximately 400 ng RNA. TCRdb processed the reads anew with MiXCR; each CDR3 protein has one entry. The sample lists about 38,000 distinct CDR3 sequences, roughly 13% seen once, with 25% to 35% in the top ten. Germline lookup yields CDR1 LNHDA and CDR2 SQIVND (reference sequence). This CDR3 region has 16 residues. V dropped 3 bases and J dropped 5; count of bases not matched to a gene: 5. This sample was taken from a study of read filtering for tumor transcriptome and immune sequencing. Findings and caveats of the study: IR-seq and RNA-seq agreed better without single-read clonotypes. Sorted CD138-negative bone marrow cells were not purified T cells.

The chain is built from TRBV19 and TRBJ2-1; 12 bases line up with TRBD2. The sequence derives from a donor at least 40 years old with multiple myeloma. Sequencing was done on a sample of a population of CD138-negative cells sorted from bone marrow. The CDR3 bases are TGTGCCAGTAGTATCTTGGGACTAGCGGGCAACAATGAGCAGTTCTTC. It is translated as CASSILGLAGNNEQFF.